The 10 T cell receptor beta chains listed next were all sequenced from one sample in a study of control samples from healthy donors and cancer patients. Only in-frame clones appear in the TCRdb table, and some are missing; sequencing was by immunoSEQ multiplex PCR. The table records tens of thousands of clones, about nine tenths of them present only once. The specimen sequenced was PBMCs. The receptors stem from a man over 45 with lung cancer.

This chain joins TRBV6-2 or TRBV6-3 and TRBJ2-1; D may be TRBD1 or TRBD2 (5 bases each). Germline-derived CDR1 and CDR2 are MNHEY and SVGEGT. Trimming removed 2 bases at V and 6 bases at J, with 14 bases between. The CDR3 sequence is 15 residues long. Written as DNA, the CDR3 is TGTGCCAGCAGTTACAGGGGTCTTGGGGGCAATGAGCAGTTCTTC. It codes for CASSYRGLGGNEQFF.

This chain uses TRBV7-2 with TRBJ2-1; 7 nucleotides agree with TRBD1. The trim removed 1 base at V and 6 bases at J, leaving 6 bases unmatched. The CDR3 totals 15 residues. Germline V gene sequence: CDR1 SGHTA, CDR2 FQGNSA. The chain's CDR3 is CASSLVQGIPNEQFF. The DNA of the CDR3 is TGTGCCAGCAGCTTAGTACAGGGGATCCCCAATGAGCAGTTCTTC.

Here the CDR3 DNA reads TGTGCCAGCAGCTTAGCCGATCGACGGCGGGGGTTCACCGGGGAGCTGTTTTTT. Amino acid sequence: CASSLADRRRGFTGELFF. The chain carries TRBV11-1 and TRBJ2-2; 7 bases map to TRBD2. The CDR3 loop spans 18 amino acids. Germline values: CDR1 SGHAT, CDR2 FQDESV (reference sequence). Trimming took 0 bases from V and 4 from J; bases not matched to a gene: 11.

This rearrangement joins TRBV20-1 to TRBJ1-2; D is undetermined. The V end was cut by 3 bases, the J end by 1 base, with 15 bases between. CDR3 size: 15 residues. The germline V gene encodes CDR1 DFQATT and CDR2 SNEGSKA (reference sequence). The CDR3 DNA follows: TGCAGTGCTAGTAGCGCATCATCCTATAACTATGGCTACACCTTC. This encodes CSASSASSYNYGYTF.

The V call is TRBV19, the J call TRBJ1-4; the match to TRBD1 covers 7 bases. The CDR3 consists of 14 residues. Looked up from germline, CDR1 is LNHDA and CDR2 is SQIVND (reference sequence). J lost 4 bases, V lost 6 bases, and 5 bases had no gene match. CDR3 amino acids: CASRADRNNEKLFF. The CDR3 bases are TGTGCCAGTAGGGCGGACAGGAATAATGAAAAACTGTTTTTT.

The chain is built from TRBV19 and TRBJ1-2, with 7 bases identical to TRBD1. The CDR3 is made up of 17 amino acids. Per germline, CDR1 LNHDA and CDR2 SQIVND (reference sequence). V shed 5 bases, J shed 0 bases, and the junction held 12 bases outside the gene matches. The CDR3 loop reads CASSVRPRDRPNYGYTF. The CDR3 bases are TGTGCCAGTAGTGTTCGACCCCGGGACAGACCTAACTATGGCTACACCTTC.

The CDR3 sequence is CASSARGNTEAFF. The CDR3 DNA reads TGTGCCAGCAGTGCCCGGGGGAACACTGAAGCTTTCTTT. This sequence joins TRBV28 and TRBJ1-1; D is ambiguous. V lost 5 bases, J lost 1 base, and 8 bases lay in between. This CDR3 region has 13 residues. The germline gives CDR1 MDHEN, CDR2 SYDVKM.

The rearrangement joins TRBV6-5 to TRBJ2-5; D is possibly TRBD1 (5 bases). CDR1 and CDR2 from the germline V gene are MNHEY and SVGAGI. The CDR3 has 11 amino acids. The germline V and J ends were trimmed by 6 bases and 6 bases, with 8 bases remaining between them. CDR3 sequence: CASSQGQTQYF. The CDR3 DNA reads as TGTGCCAGCAGCCAGGGCCAGACCCAGTACTTC.

The chain has TRBV18 and TRBJ1-1; D unclear. CDR1 and CDR2 (germline): KGHSH, LQKENI. Trimming left V 3 bases short and J 7 bases short, with 12 bases between. The CDR3 spans 13 residues. The CDR3 DNA follows: TGTGCCAGCTCACCGGCCGCAACCCATGAAGCTTTCTTT. Translating it yields CASSPAATHEAFF.

This clone showed up just a few times. V usage is TRBV6-1 and J usage is TRBJ1-5; perhaps TRBD1 as D (5 bases). Germline V lookup: CDR1 MNHNS, CDR2 SASEGT. Trimming cost V 1 base and J 6 bases, with 16 bases left between them. The CDR3 sequence is 16 residues long. This chain's CDR3 is CASSEDKMGVSQPQHF. As DNA, the CDR3 is TGTGCCAGCAGTGAAGATAAGATGGGGGTCAGTCAGCCCCAGCATTTT.